This TCR beta chain was captured in a study of PD-L1 blockade in urothelial cancer. Profiled with immunoSEQ multiplex PCR; TCRdb holds only in-frame clones, not every one. The sample lists 29,000 or so clones; around 87% were seen once. Germline V CDR1 and CDR2: MDHEN, SYDVKM. V was clipped by 10 bases and J by 7 bases; unmatched bases: 6. The CDR3 runs 12 residues. Sequences were derived from PBMCs, sampled around atezolizumab (anti-PD-L1) treatment. This chain joins TRBV28 and TRBJ1-5, with 8 bases matching TRBD1. This receptor was identified in a man aged 45-60 years with urothelial cancer. CDR3 sequence: CATATGDQPQHF. In DNA form, the CDR3 reads TGTGCCACCGCGACAGGGGACCAGCCCCAGCATTTT.